This T cell receptor beta chain derives from a study of regulatory dendritic cells for organ transplantation. A word on this clone: Its target is not known.

The CDR3 spans 14 residues. The V end lost 5 bases, the J end lost 1 base, and 11 bases lay between the germline ends. Germline loops: CDR1 SGHNT, CDR2 YENEEA. Only in-frame clones appear in the TCRdb table, and some are missing; sequencing was by immunoSEQ multiplex PCR. The top ten hold roughly 1.2% of the sample, which has under 15,000 clones, around three fifths seen once. Study-level results: Memory T cells were less diverse than naive, with memory CD8+ most oligoclonal. Of resting T cell subsets, memory CD8+ had the most alloreactive clonotypes. Mature dendritic cells appeared to drive more memory CD8+ clonal expansion than regulatory ones.

CFSE-labeled sorted T cells met regulatory or mature dendritic cells for over 4 days. FACS sorted CD4+ or CD8+ T cells into CD45RA+ naive and CD45RO+ memory. The source material was naive CD8+ T cells from blood cultured with dendritic cells. Described subset: CD45RA+ naive T cells. This sequence was found in a human donor in good health. The V gene is TRBV11-3, the J gene TRBJ2-5, with a weak D call TRBD2 (6 bases). CDR3: CASSPWGLQETQYF. As DNA, the CDR3 is TGTGCCAGCAGCCCCTGGGGACTCCAAGAGACCCAGTACTTC.